This T cell receptor (beta chain) was obtained from a study of T cells in Graves' hyperthyroidism and ophthalmopathy. Amplified regions were TCR beta CDR3 sequences from RNA transcripts. Carried out on the TCR CDR3, a first-round RT-PCR used the HTBI primer set. Each CDR3 protein is one row after TCRdb ran MiXCR on the multiplex PCR reads. In the table there are approximately 500,000 distinct CDR3 sequences, about 43% of which are singletons. This clonotype was observed a single time. A much larger clone is a single base away; this may be a read error. Germline V lookup: CDR1 MNHEY, CDR2 SVGEGT. The ends were cut back, 7 bases at V and 8 bases at J, with 8 bases in the middle. This CDR3 is 10 amino acids long.

Specimen: peripheral blood or thyroid tissue (not recorded which). The chain links TRBV6-2 or TRBV6-3 to TRBJ2-5; D is uncertain. This receptor was identified in a woman aged 18-29 years with Graves' hyperthyroidism. The CDR3 DNA follows: TGTGCCAGCAATGAGAGTACCCAGTACTTC. Translation gives CASNESTQYF.